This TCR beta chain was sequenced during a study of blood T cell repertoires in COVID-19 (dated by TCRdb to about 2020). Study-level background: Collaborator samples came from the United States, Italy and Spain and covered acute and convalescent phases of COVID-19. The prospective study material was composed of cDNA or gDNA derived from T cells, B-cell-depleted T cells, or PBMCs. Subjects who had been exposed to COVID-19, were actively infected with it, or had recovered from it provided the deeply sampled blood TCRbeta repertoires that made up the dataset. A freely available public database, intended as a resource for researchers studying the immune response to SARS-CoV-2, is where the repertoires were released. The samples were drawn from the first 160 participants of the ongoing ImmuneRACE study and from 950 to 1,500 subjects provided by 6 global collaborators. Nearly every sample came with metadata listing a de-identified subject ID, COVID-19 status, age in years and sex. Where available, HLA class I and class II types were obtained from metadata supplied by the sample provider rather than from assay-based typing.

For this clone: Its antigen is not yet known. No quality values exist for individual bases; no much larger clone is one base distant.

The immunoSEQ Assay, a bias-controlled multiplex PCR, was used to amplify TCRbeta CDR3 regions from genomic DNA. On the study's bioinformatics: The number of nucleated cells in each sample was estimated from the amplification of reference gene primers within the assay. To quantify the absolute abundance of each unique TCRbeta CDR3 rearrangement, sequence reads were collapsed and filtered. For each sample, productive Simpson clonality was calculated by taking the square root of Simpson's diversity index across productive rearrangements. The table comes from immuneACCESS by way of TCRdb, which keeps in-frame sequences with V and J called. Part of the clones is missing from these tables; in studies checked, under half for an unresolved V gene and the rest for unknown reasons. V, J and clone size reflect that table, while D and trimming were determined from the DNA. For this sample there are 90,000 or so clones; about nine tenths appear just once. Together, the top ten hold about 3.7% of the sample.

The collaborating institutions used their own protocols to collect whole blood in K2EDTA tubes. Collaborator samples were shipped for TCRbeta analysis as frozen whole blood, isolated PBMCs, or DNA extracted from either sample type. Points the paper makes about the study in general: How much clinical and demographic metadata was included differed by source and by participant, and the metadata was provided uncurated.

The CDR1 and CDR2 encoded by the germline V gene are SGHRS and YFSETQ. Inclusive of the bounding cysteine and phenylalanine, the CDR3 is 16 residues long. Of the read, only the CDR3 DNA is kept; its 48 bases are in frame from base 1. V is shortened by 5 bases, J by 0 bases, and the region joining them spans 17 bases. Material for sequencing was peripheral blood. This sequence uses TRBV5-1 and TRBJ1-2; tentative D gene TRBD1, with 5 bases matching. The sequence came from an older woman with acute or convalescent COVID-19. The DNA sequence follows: TGCGCCAGCAGTAGTATTAGGGGTCCTGCTAACTATGGCTACACCTTC. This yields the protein CASSSIRGPANYGYTF.